These T cell receptor beta chains were read from a single sample in a study of PD-1 blockade in classical Hodgkin lymphoma. TCRdb keeps only in-frame clones here, not all; method: immunoSEQ multiplex PCR. The sample includes some 93,000 clones, approximately 92% of them seen just once. The material was peripheral blood mononuclear cells (PBMCs), obtained before the second cycle of nivolumab. Receptors originate from a human donor with classical Hodgkin lymphoma. Both conserved end residues are part of each CDR3. The D gene is left open where the match is weak. Where a row states a size, it is once, few, many or the class of an expanded clone; other rows omit it.

J gene: TRBJ2-3; clone size: .; V gene: TRBV19; D gene: .; CDR3 protein: CASTMTATDTQYF; CDR3 DNA: TGTGCCAGTACCATGACAGCTACGGATACGCAGTATTTT
J gene: TRBJ2-1; clone size: .; V gene: TRBV18; D gene: TRBD2; CDR3 protein: CASTGGNNEQFF; CDR3 DNA: TGTGCCAGCACGGGAGGGAACAATGAGCAGTTCTTC
J gene: TRBJ2-1; clone size: .; V gene: TRBV9; D gene: TRBD1; CDR3 protein: CASSAGTGAEQFF; CDR3 DNA: TGTGCCAGCAGCGCCGGGACAGGGGCTGAGCAGTTCTTC
J gene: TRBJ2-5; clone size: .; V gene: TRBV10-3; D gene: .; CDR3 protein: CAIMGNEETQYF; CDR3 DNA: TGTGCCATCATGGGCAACGAAGAGACCCAGTACTTC
J gene: TRBJ1-5; clone size: .; V gene: TRBV4-1; D gene: .; CDR3 protein: CASSQELGGLTRQPQHF; CDR3 DNA: TGCGCCAGCAGCCAAGAACTGGGAGGGTTGACACGACAGCCCCAGCATTTT
J gene: TRBJ2-5; clone size: .; V gene: TRBV5-1; D gene: .; CDR3 protein: CASSFGQVVETQYF; CDR3 DNA: TGCGCCAGCAGCTTCGGTCAGGTTGTTGAGACCCAGTACTTC
J gene: TRBJ1-1; clone size: .; V gene: TRBV4-2; D gene: .; CDR3 protein: CASSRAVNTEAFF; CDR3 DNA: TGTGCCAGCAGCCGCGCCGTCAACACTGAAGCTTTCTTT
J gene: TRBJ1-2; clone size: few; V gene: TRBV2; D gene: .; CDR3 protein: CASSQDSYGYTF; CDR3 DNA: TGTGCCAGCAGTCAGGACAGCTATGGCTACACCTTC
J gene: TRBJ2-5; clone size: .; V gene: TRBV6-1; D gene: .; CDR3 protein: CASSGQNQETQYF; CDR3 DNA: TGTGCCAGCAGTGGACAGAACCAAGAGACCCAGTACTTC
J gene: TRBJ2-1; clone size: few; V gene: TRBV11-2; D gene: .; CDR3 protein: CASSFGQIIDNEQFF; CDR3 DNA: TGTGCCAGCAGCTTTGGGCAGATTATTGACAATGAGCAGTTCTTC
J gene: TRBJ2-5; clone size: once; V gene: TRBV28; D gene: .; CDR3 protein: CASSLGGSQYF; CDR3 DNA: TGTGCCAGCAGTTTAGGGGGGTCCCAGTACTTC
J gene: TRBJ1-1; clone size: once; V gene: TRBV5-4; D gene: TRBD1; CDR3 protein: CASMPGQSFTEAFF; CDR3 DNA: TGTGCCAGCATGCCGGGACAGTCCTTCACTGAAGCTTTCTTT
J gene: TRBJ2-3; clone size: .; V gene: TRBV4-2; D gene: .; CDR3 protein: CASSTPISGGRGDTQYF; CDR3 DNA: TGTGCCAGCAGCACCCCTATAAGTGGGGGGAGAGGGGATACGCAGTATTTT
J gene: TRBJ1-4; clone size: once; V gene: TRBV19; D gene: TRBD1; CDR3 protein: CATQTGENEKLFF; CDR3 DNA: TGTGCCACCCAGACAGGGGAAAATGAAAAACTGTTTTTT
J gene: TRBJ2-5; clone size: once; V gene: TRBV9; D gene: TRBD2; CDR3 protein: CASSVSSGVPETQYF; CDR3 DNA: TGTGCCAGCAGCGTATCTAGCGGGGTCCCAGAGACCCAGTACTTC
J gene: TRBJ2-2; clone size: .; V gene: TRBV2; D gene: TRBD1; CDR3 protein: CASTRGQGNTGELFF; CDR3 DNA: TGTGCCAGCACCCGAGGACAGGGTAACACCGGGGAGCTGTTTTTT
J gene: TRBJ1-2; clone size: .; V gene: TRBV28; D gene: .; CDR3 protein: CASSTGLVYGYTF; CDR3 DNA: TGTGCCAGCAGTACCGGGTTAGTCTATGGCTACACCTTC
J gene: TRBJ1-4; clone size: .; V gene: TRBV11-1; D gene: .; CDR3 protein: CASSTGLNEKLFF; CDR3 DNA: TGTGCCAGCAGTACCGGGTTGAATGAAAAACTGTTTTTT
J gene: TRBJ2-2; clone size: .; V gene: TRBV19; D gene: .; CDR3 protein: CASSVETPPGELFF; CDR3 DNA: TGTGCCAGTAGTGTGGAGACCCCTCCCGGGGAGCTGTTTTTT
J gene: TRBJ1-5; clone size: few; V gene: TRBV7-9; D gene: TRBD1; CDR3 protein: CASSFEEGAQPQHF; CDR3 DNA: TGTGCCAGCAGCTTCGAAGAGGGGGCACAGCCCCAGCATTTT
J gene: TRBJ2-2; clone size: .; V gene: TRBV27; D gene: TRBD1; CDR3 protein: CASSLSIRGLAGELFF; CDR3 DNA: TGTGCCAGCAGTTTATCGATCAGGGGGTTGGCCGGGGAGCTGTTTTTT
J gene: TRBJ2-5; clone size: .; V gene: TRBV2; D gene: TRBD1; CDR3 protein: CASSGFFGQDLRVPGETQYF; CDR3 DNA: TGTGCCAGCAGTGGGTTTTTTGGACAGGACCTTCGGGTTCCCGGAGAGACCCAGTACTTC
J gene: TRBJ1-5; clone size: .; V gene: TRBV28; D gene: .; CDR3 protein: CASSYAFGQPQHF; CDR3 DNA: TGTGCCAGCAGTTACGCGTTCGGTCAGCCCCAGCATTTT
J gene: TRBJ2-3; clone size: .; V gene: TRBV9; D gene: .; CDR3 protein: CASSVGHYQDTQYF; CDR3 DNA: TGTGCCAGCAGCGTAGGGCATTACCAGGATACGCAGTATTTT
J gene: TRBJ2-7; clone size: .; V gene: TRBV5-1; D gene: .; CDR3 protein: CASSLESIREQYF; CDR3 DNA: TGCGCCAGCAGCTTGGAATCCATTCGGGAGCAGTACTTC
J gene: TRBJ2-7; clone size: .; V gene: TRBV5-1; D gene: TRBD1; CDR3 protein: CASAWGTGTDEQYF; CDR3 DNA: TGCGCCAGTGCCTGGGGGACAGGGACCGACGAGCAGTACTTC
J gene: TRBJ2-3; clone size: .; V gene: TRBV7-6; D gene: .; CDR3 protein: CASSLAVFRLGDGYTDTQYF; CDR3 DNA: TGTGCCAGCAGCTTAGCCGTATTCCGACTAGGGGATGGCTACACAGATACGCAGTATTTT
J gene: TRBJ2-7; clone size: .; V gene: TRBV19; D gene: TRBD2; CDR3 protein: CASSRTSGRALNEQYF; CDR3 DNA: TGTGCCAGTAGTAGGACTAGCGGGAGGGCCCTCAACGAGCAGTACTTC
J gene: TRBJ2-2; clone size: .; V gene: TRBV7-9; D gene: TRBD1; CDR3 protein: CASSSTTGGSTGELFF; CDR3 DNA: TGTGCCAGCAGCTCCACGACAGGGGGGAGCACCGGGGAGCTGTTTTTT
J gene: TRBJ2-5; clone size: .; V gene: TRBV27; D gene: .; CDR3 protein: CASSFGTRARETQYF; CDR3 DNA: TGTGCCAGCAGTTTTGGAACCAGGGCACGGGAGACCCAGTACTTC
J gene: TRBJ2-5; clone size: .; V gene: TRBV30; D gene: .; CDR3 protein: CAWSVGGAETQYF; CDR3 DNA: TGTGCCTGGAGTGTGGGGGGGGCTGAGACCCAGTACTTC
J gene: TRBJ2-5; clone size: .; V gene: TRBV28; D gene: .; CDR3 protein: CASLQGGGGSGETQYF; CDR3 DNA: TGTGCCAGCCTTCAGGGGGGAGGCGGGAGTGGGGAGACCCAGTACTTC
J gene: TRBJ2-3; clone size: once; V gene: TRBV5-1; D gene: .; CDR3 protein: CASSLGGSGFDTQYF; CDR3 DNA: TGCGCCAGCAGCTTGGGGGGTTCGGGCTTTGATACGCAGTATTTT
J gene: TRBJ1-1; clone size: once; V gene: TRBV10-3; D gene: TRBD1; CDR3 protein: CAISLDRVINTEAFF; CDR3 DNA: TGTGCCATCAGTCTGGACAGGGTGATCAACACTGAAGCTTTCTTT
J gene: TRBJ2-7; clone size: .; V gene: TRBV27; D gene: .; CDR3 protein: CASASLTGVQYF; CDR3 DNA: TGTGCCAGCGCAAGCTTAACTGGAGTGCAGTACTTC
J gene: TRBJ1-5; clone size: .; V gene: TRBV4-1; D gene: TRBD1; CDR3 protein: CASSQGTGLRPQHF; CDR3 DNA: TGCGCCAGCAGCCAAGGGACAGGGCTGCGGCCCCAGCATTTT
J gene: TRBJ2-3; clone size: .; V gene: TRBV27; D gene: .; CDR3 protein: CASSLAGGTDTQYF; CDR3 DNA: TGTGCCAGCAGTTTGGCCGGAGGCACAGATACGCAGTATTTT
J gene: TRBJ2-7; clone size: .; V gene: TRBV7-8; D gene: .; CDR3 protein: CASSSGNNYEQYF; CDR3 DNA: TGTGCCAGCAGCTCAGGGAACAACTACGAGCAGTACTTC
J gene: TRBJ2-6; clone size: once; V gene: TRBV9; D gene: .; CDR3 protein: CASSVTGSSGSGANVLTF; CDR3 DNA: TGTGCCAGCAGCGTCACTGGTTCGTCGGGGTCTGGGGCCAACGTCCTGACTTTC
J gene: TRBJ1-1; clone size: once; V gene: TRBV28; D gene: .; CDR3 protein: CASSLKGREAFF; CDR3 DNA: TGTGCCAGCAGTTTAAAAGGGCGAGAAGCTTTCTTT
J gene: TRBJ1-5; clone size: .; V gene: TRBV7-3; D gene: .; CDR3 protein: CASSLGGAEPQHF; CDR3 DNA: TGTGCCAGCAGCCTCGGGGGAGCTGAGCCCCAGCATTTT
J gene: TRBJ2-5; clone size: .; V gene: TRBV7-9; D gene: .; CDR3 protein: CASSLSWDYQETQYF; CDR3 DNA: TGTGCCAGCAGCTTAAGCTGGGACTACCAAGAGACCCAGTACTTC
J gene: TRBJ2-5; clone size: .; V gene: TRBV6-5; D gene: .; CDR3 protein: CASSYIVLGFETQYF; CDR3 DNA: TGTGCCAGCAGTTACATAGTCTTGGGTTTCGAGACCCAGTACTTC